This paragraph covers one TCR beta chain sequence. What antigen it recognizes has not been identified. Base qualities are not provided; no much larger clone lies one nucleotide away. This record belongs to a study of shared clonotypes between healthy human individuals (dated by TCRdb to about 2020). A note on the overall study: A few men and two women, aged 18 to 49 years, made up the cohort. For each donor, three plates each were used for CD4 naive and CD4 memory, two plates were used for CD8 naive, and one plate was used for CD8 memory. To estimate repertoire size and how much clonotypes are shared between individuals, the study performed deep sequencing of blood TCR repertoires from roughly five healthy adults. To increase sequencing depth and limit assay-specific biases, TCR repertoire library preparation and sequencing were carried out by different laboratories using diverse techniques. Per donor, leukapheresis produced somewhere between about 0.85 and 8.9 billion PBMCs. Findings and caveats that apply to the study as a whole: Only blood was sampled, and tissue TCR repertoires likely differ from those in blood. Larger estimated clonotype richness was generally found for naive subsets than for memory subsets. The small number of donors limited the genetic and exposure-history diversity represented. Sharing across a few donors was observed for about 4.8% of naive CD4, less than 4% of naive CD8, around 2.5% of memory CD4, and about 0.4% of memory CD8 clonotypes. Even with the large sequencing depth, rarefaction of the sorted-subset datasets indicated that sequencing was incomplete. Higher generation probabilities were observed for clonotypes shared by all four sorted-subset donors than for non-shared clonotypes. Based on pairwise subsampling, the degree of clonotype sharing among donors was expected to be affected by sequencing depth.

V lost 1 base and J lost 3 bases; the stretch between them is 7 bases long. Measured from the cysteine to the phenylalanine, the CDR3 is 14 residues long. This entry keeps only the CDR3 DNA: 42 bases, framed from base 1. The germline V gene (reference sequence) yields SEHNR for CDR1 and FQNEAQ for CDR2. Using the deep immunoSEQ assay, multiplex PCR amplified TCR CDR3 regions from genomic DNA. Genomic DNA extracted from each cell subset was distributed evenly over all wells of several immunoSEQ 96-well plates, and each plate served as one replicate. For sorted subsets, roughly 200 ng of genomic DNA, equivalent to some 33,000 T cell genomes, went into each replicate PCR. Purified libraries were quantified with a Qubit 3.0 fluorometer, sized on a Bioanalyzer 2100, and re-quantified with the KAPA Library Quantification kit. Every immunoSEQ 96-well plate was sequenced on a separate single-read 150-cycle Illumina NextSeq 550 flow cell. The paper's data handling went like this. Because the immunoSEQ output included only junctional sequences and no quality scores, the filtering could not be the same as the filtering used for full-length reads. Sequences were annotated with PyIR, a Python wrapper for IgBLAST v1.9, and V/J genes and CDR3 were assigned using IMGT germline references. Reads were filtered out if the reads had weak V/J assignments (E-value above 1e-6), no CDR3, stop codons, out-of-frame junctions, or ambiguous translated residues. V3J clonotypes were defined as sequences sharing an identical inferred V gene, J gene, and CDR3 amino acid sequence. The percentage overlap between two repertoires was calculated by dividing the number of shared unique clonotypes by the size of the smaller repertoire. RTK rarefaction, the Chao1 estimator, and Recon v2.1 estimates of unobserved clonotypes were used to assess repertoire richness. OLGA was used to compute generation probabilities for all TCRbeta clonotypes that the gDNA method yielded from a few donors. TCRdb limited this immuneACCESS table to in-frame rearrangements with V and J called. A share of clones is missing; checked studies link under half to unresolved V genes, and the rest is unexplained. D and trimming come from the DNA, and the V and J calls and clone size come from that table. This sample comprises 2 million to 3 million clones, over 85% of them detected only once. Jointly, the top ten make up 0.36% of the sample.

Healthy HIV-negative adults with no recently reported acute infections or vaccinations were included as donors. All donors were Caucasian adults living in Nashville, Tennessee, USA. CD4+ T cells were enriched by magnetic negative selection, after which naive cells were positively selected on CD45RA and the negative fraction was taken as the memory subset. Blood was collected by leukapheresis, and PBMCs were isolated by Ficoll-Histopaque density gradient centrifugation and then cryopreserved in liquid nitrogen vapor phase. Analytical flow cytometry was used to check the purity and quantity of every magnetically sorted T cell population. From each sorted fraction, genomic DNA was isolated and quantified by UV absorbance on a Nanodrop 2000c.

The receptor was isolated from a man between 18 and 35 years old in good health. Some clones in this sample may be carry-over from other donors' samples. Sequencing was performed on naive CD4+ T cells from PBMCs. In the paper's terms, the cell subset or site label means: CD45RA+ positively selected. The receptor chain draws on TRBV7-9 and TRBJ1-3; the D segment could be TRBD1, given 6 matching bases. DNA sequence: TGTGCCAGCAGCTTAGGGACAGATGGAAACACCATATATTTT. Translated, it reads CASSLGTDGNTIYF.